The clone carrying this T cell receptor beta chain was recorded once. No antigen is known for it. A much more abundant neighbour one base away suggests this may be a read error. The sample belongs to a study of T-cell reconstitution after alpha-beta-depleted transplantation in children. Study-level findings and limits: Reportedly, alpha-beta T cells present about two months post-transplant originated from several hundred expanded clones of graft origin. T-cell counts and diversity were attributed mostly to newly produced T cells one year after transplant. Surviving thymic progenitors and recipient T cells were the source of high TCRbeta diversity at day 60 in some patients.

During its preparation, the TCRbeta library received unique molecular identifiers. TCRdb re-called the PCR reads through MiXCR, storing one row per CDR3 protein. Counted here are more than 400,000 distinct CDR3 sequences, 43% occurring once; the ten biggest clones make up 27%. The CDR3 contains 13 residues. V shed 7 bases and J shed 0 bases, with 7 bases lying between them. Germline lookup yields CDR1 MNHNS and CDR2 SASEGT. This clonotype was sampled from a girl aged 2 to 9 with aplastic anemia, due to receive a stem cell transplant. This chain connects TRBV6-1 to TRBJ1-3; possibly TRBD1 for D (6 bases). Sequences were derived from PBMCs, sampled before TCRalphabeta/CD19-depleted stem cell transplant. The CDR3 loop reads CASKTGSGNTIYF. As DNA, the CDR3 is TGTGCCAGCAAGACAGGCTCTGGAAACACCATATATTTT.